Described below is a single TCR beta chain sequence and its context. Antigen unknown. This CDR3 is built from 13 residues. Deletions cut 6 bases from V and 2 bases from J, with 12 bases between. Germline V lookup: CDR1 DFQATT, CDR2 SNEGSKA (reference sequence). The entry originates in a study of T-cell reconstitution after alpha-beta-depleted transplantation in children. Study results and limitations: Newly made T cells mostly supplied T-cell counts and diversity one year after transplant. Several hundred graft clones that had expanded were reportedly the source of alpha-beta T cells about two months after transplant. Some patients' high day-60 TCRbeta diversity was attributed to recipient cells surviving conditioning.

This sample's TCRbeta library carried unique molecular identifier barcodes. TCRdb processed the PCR reads anew with MiXCR; each CDR3 protein has one entry. The data hold about 100,000 distinct CDR3 sequences, with 5% to 6% observed a single time. The rearrangement joins TRBV20-1 to TRBJ2-3; perhaps TRBD2 as D (5 bases). The sequence derives from a female patient aged 2-15 years who had a stem cell transplant for Fanconi anemia, so the T cells may come from the graft donor. The source was PBMCs, mostly from graft donor cells, collected 60 days after TCRalphabeta/CD19-depleted stem cell transplant. The CDR3 DNA follows: TGCAGTGCCCCCGTGAGGGTCACAGATACGCAGTATTTT. Residues: CSAPVRVTDTQYF.